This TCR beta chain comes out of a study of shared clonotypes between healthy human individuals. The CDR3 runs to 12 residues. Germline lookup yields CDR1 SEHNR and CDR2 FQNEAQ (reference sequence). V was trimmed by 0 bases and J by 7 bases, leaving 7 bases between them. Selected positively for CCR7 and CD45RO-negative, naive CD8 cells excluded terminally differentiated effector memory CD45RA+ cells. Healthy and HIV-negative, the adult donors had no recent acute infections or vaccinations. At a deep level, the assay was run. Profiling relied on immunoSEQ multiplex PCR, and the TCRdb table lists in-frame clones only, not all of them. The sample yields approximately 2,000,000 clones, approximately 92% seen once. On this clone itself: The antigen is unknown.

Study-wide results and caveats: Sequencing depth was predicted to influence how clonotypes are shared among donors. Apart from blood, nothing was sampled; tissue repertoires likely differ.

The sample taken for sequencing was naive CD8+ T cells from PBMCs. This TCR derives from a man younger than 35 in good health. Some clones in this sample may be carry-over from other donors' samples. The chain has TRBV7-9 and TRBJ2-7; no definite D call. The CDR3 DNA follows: TGTGCCAGCAGCTTAGCGGTTAGGGAGCAGTACTTC. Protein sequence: CASSLAVREQYF. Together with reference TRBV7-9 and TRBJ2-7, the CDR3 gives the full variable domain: DTGVSQNPRHKITKRGQNVTFRCDPISEHNRLYWYRQTLGQGPEFLTYFQNEAQLEKSRLLSDRFSAERPKGSFSTLEIQRTEQGDSAMYLCASSLAVREQYFGPGTRLTVT.